One sample yielded the 9 T cell receptor beta chains listed below, sequenced in a study of blood T cells in healthy people across ages. A second PCR, run for about 6 to 11 cycles, used a sample-barcoded 5' primer plus a J-beta primer mix. TCRdb re-analysed the 5' RACE reads in MiXCR, keeping a single row per CDR3 protein. The sample gives about 1.7 million distinct CDR3 sequences, 28% of which show up once; around 7.7% is in the top ten. The sample was blood. These receptors were collected from a woman in her thirties in good health.

This clonotype was seen only once. The chain couples TRBV20-1 to TRBJ2-1; D uncertain. Between the trimmed V and J ends, which lost 6 bases and 4 bases, there was a span of 10 bases. The CDR3 consists of 12 residues. The germline V gene encodes CDR1 DFQATT and CDR2 SNEGSKA (reference sequence). The CDR3 sequence: CSARRTYNEQFF. In DNA form, the CDR3 reads TGCAGTGCCCGACGTACTTACAATGAGCAGTTCTTC.

Regarding this clonotype: This may come from a read error, since a much larger clone is one base off. The chain uses TRBV20-1 and TRBJ2-7; 10 bases map to TRBD2. The junction had 7 bases not matched to a gene; V was cut back by 1 base and J by 7 bases. Germline V lookup: CDR1 DFQATT, CDR2 SNEGSKA (reference sequence). There are 14 residues in the CDR3. Here the CDR3 DNA reads TGCAGTGCTAGAGTAGCGGGGGGCTACAATGAGCAGTACTTC. It is translated as CSARVAGGYNEQYF.

In this sample, this clonotype turned up many times. The genes are TRBV7-2 and TRBJ1-2, with 7 positions matching TRBD1. The V segment lost 5 bases and the J segment 5 bases; nucleotides outside the gene matches: 8. Looked up from germline, CDR1 is SGHTA and CDR2 is FQGNSA. This CDR3 contains 14 residues. The CDR3 DNA reads as TGTGCCAGCAGCAGAACAGGGGAGGGGTATGGCTACACCTTC. This gives the protein CASSRTGEGYGYTF.

This clonotype occurred many times. The rearrangement uses TRBV10-2 and TRBJ2-1, with TRBD2 identical over 7 bases. Trimming took 7 bases from V and 5 from J; bases not matched to a gene: 8. Germline V lookup: CDR1 WSHSY, CDR2 SAAADI. This CDR3 is built from 14 residues. The CDR3 bases are TGCGCCAGCAAGCCAGCTAGCGGAGACAATGAGCAGTTCTTC. Its protein is CASKPASGDNEQFF.

The table lists this clonotype with a few counts. This chain links TRBV18 with TRBJ2-1; 11 bases map to TRBD2. Germline trimming cut 4 bases from V and 10 bases from J; bases unmatched to any gene: 12. The CDR3 spans 16 residues. Germline CDR1 is KGHSH and CDR2 is LQKENI. The CDR3, as DNA: TGTGCCAGCTCACTTAGCGGGAGGGCCGCGTTAAGGGAGCAGTTCTTC. Protein sequence: CASSLSGRAALREQFF.

The chain links TRBV3-1 to TRBJ1-2; D is undetermined. The CDR3 runs to 16 residues. Trimming took off 2 bases at V and 8 bases at J, with 21 bases between the two ends. The germline gives CDR1 LGHDT, CDR2 YNNKEL (reference sequence). The CDR3 coding sequence is TGTGCCAGCAGCCAACCAGAAGAGGAAATAATCGGGGGCTACACCTTC. It is translated as CASSQPEEEIIGGYTF.

The rearrangement links TRBV25-1 to TRBJ1-6; D perhaps matches TRBD1 (6 bases). The V gene lost 3 bases and the J gene lost 4 bases, with 10 bases spanning the gap. CDR3 size: 15 residues. CDR1 is MGHDK, CDR2 SYGVNS, per germline. CDR3 amino acids: CASSERTGYNSPLHF. The CDR3 DNA sequence: TGTGCCAGCAGTGAGAGAACAGGGTATAATTCACCCCTCCACTTT.

V is TRBV18 and J is TRBJ2-1; the match to TRBD2 covers 10 bases. The CDR3 contains 15 residues. Losses at the gene ends were 3 bases for V and 5 bases for J; bases not matched to a gene: 4. CDR1 is KGHSH and CDR2 is LQKENI in the germline V gene. The CDR3 spells CASSPLAGVDNEQFF. CDR3 DNA sequence: TGTGCCAGCTCACCGCTAGCGGGGGTCGACAATGAGCAGTTCTTC.

The table lists this clonotype with many counts. This rearrangement joins TRBV12-3 or TRBV12-4 to TRBJ2-7; 12 positions match TRBD2. The length of the CDR3 is 15 residues. The junction had 6 bases not matched to a gene; V was cut back by 4 bases and J by 5 bases. CDR3 nucleotides: TGTGCCAGCAGTTCTCTAGCGGGGGGGCCACACGAGCAGTACTTC. This gives the protein CASSSLAGGPHEQYF.